A selection of T cell receptor beta chains follows, all from one sample in a study of blood T cell repertoires in COVID-19. Libraries were prepared by immunoSEQ multiplex PCR; TCRdb keeps only in-frame clonotypes and omits some of them. Among about 75,000 clones listed, under 90% were seen once. Material: peripheral blood. The receptors come from a human donor in a cohort sampled during active COVID-19. CDR3s include the opening cysteine and the closing phenylalanine or tryptophan. Each record gives: clone size, V gene, D gene, J gene, CDR3 DNA, CDR3 protein. D genes are given only for firm matches. The listing skips clone size in some rows; elsewhere it reads once, few, many or a size class.

-	TRBV4-2	TRBD2	TRBJ2-3	TGTGCCAGCAGCCAAGCCCCGGGGGCTACGGGAGGGGATACGCAGTATTTT	CASSQAPGATGGDTQYF
-	TRBV6-5	-	TRBJ2-3	TGTGCCAGCAGTAGGGAGATGAGCGCAGATACGCAGTATTTT	CASSREMSADTQYF
-	TRBV9	-	TRBJ2-2	TGTGCCAGCAGCGTAGCTACCGGGGAGCTGTTTTTT	CASSVATGELFF
-	TRBV6-2/TRBV6-3	TRBD1	TRBJ1-1	TGTGCCAGCAGTTACGGGACAGGGCTGAACACTGAAGCTTTCTTT	CASSYGTGLNTEAFF
-	TRBV28	TRBD2	TRBJ2-3	TGTGCCAGCAGTCCCGGGACTAGTGTCGCTACGCAGTATTTT	CASSPGTSVATQYF
few	TRBV6-5	TRBD1	TRBJ2-7	TGTGCCAGCAGTCCTGGGACAGGGCGGCGTCAGCAGTACTTC	CASSPGTGRRQQYF
-	TRBV7-9	-	TRBJ2-5	TGTGCCATCCCCAGCGTAGGACTCCACCTCCTTCAAGAGACCCAGTACTTC	CAIPSVGLHLLQETQYF
-	TRBV3-1/TRBV3-2	TRBD2	TRBJ2-7	TGTGCCAGCAGCCAAGATCGGGGACTAGCGGGGAGCACCTACGAGCAGTACTTC	CASSQDRGLAGSTYEQYF
-	TRBV5-1	TRBD1	TRBJ2-5	TGCGCCAGCAGCCGGGACAGCAACCAAGAGACCCAGTACTTC	CASSRDSNQETQYF
-	TRBV4-3	TRBD2	TRBJ2-3	TGCGCCAGCAGCCAAGAGTCTAGCGGGGGGGGAGTCAATCGGTATTTT	CASSQESSGGGVNRYF
once	TRBV5-8	-	TRBJ1-2	TGTGCCAGCAGCTTGGTACGTCGGGCAGGGAACTATGGCTACACCTTC	CASSLVRRAGNYGYTF
-	TRBV11-3	TRBD1	TRBJ2-1	TGTGCCAGCAGCCCGGGACAGGGCTCCTACAATGAGCAGTTCTTC	CASSPGQGSYNEQFF
-	TRBV19	-	TRBJ1-5	TGTGCCAGTAGTACGATACTCGGTGGCAATCAGCCCCAGCATTTT	CASSTILGGNQPQHF
few	TRBV6-5	-	TRBJ1-5	TGTGCCAGCTCAGACAGGACCCGCAATCAGCCCCAGCATTTT	CASSDRTRNQPQHF
-	TRBV7-2	TRBD1	TRBJ2-7	TGTGCCAGCAGCTACGCCGGGACAGGGGTTTGGGAGCAGTACTTC	CASSYAGTGVWEQYF
-	TRBV13	-	TRBJ2-7	TGTGCCAGCAGCGGCGGGGCAGGAACCTCCTACGAGCAGTACTTC	CASSGGAGTSYEQYF
-	TRBV13	-	TRBJ2-7	TGTGCCAGCAGCCCACGCGCTAGCCGCTACGAGCAGTACTTC	CASSPRASRYEQYF
-	TRBV30	TRBD2	TRBJ2-7	TGTGCCTGGAGTGTAGCGAGCGGGGGGACCTACGAGCAGTACTTC	CAWSVASGGTYEQYF
-	TRBV5-1	-	TRBJ1-4	TGCGCCAGCAGGGCAGGAGGATGGGAAAAACTGTTTTTT	CASRAGGWEKLFF
few	TRBV2	-	TRBJ2-7	TGTGCCAGCAGTGATAAACTCGTCTCCCACGAGCAGTACTTC	CASSDKLVSHEQYF
-	TRBV7-8	-	TRBJ2-7	TGTGCCAGCAGCTTAGAGGGAGGCAAGGATCGTACCTACGAGCAGTACTTC	CASSLEGGKDRTYEQYF
-	TRBV3-1/TRBV3-2	-	TRBJ1-4	TGTGCCAGCAGCCAAGATCTCCCAGGGGTAAAACTGTTTTTT	CASSQDLPGVKLFF
-	TRBV3-1/TRBV3-2	TRBD2	TRBJ2-7	TGTGCCAGCAGCCAAGTGGCGGGGGGGCCCTACGAGCAGTACTTC	CASSQVAGGPYEQYF
-	TRBV27	TRBD2	TRBJ2-3	TGTGCCAGCAGTCCACGACTAGCGGCCCCGGGGGATACGCAGTATTTT	CASSPRLAAPGDTQYF
-	TRBV21-1	-	TRBJ2-3	TGTGCCAGCAGCAACTCCCGGGACAACTCTATCTGGGATACGCAGTATTTT	CASSNSRDNSIWDTQYF
once	TRBV6-6	TRBD1	TRBJ2-7	TGTGCCAGCAGAGAGCCCGGGACAGCTGACTACGAGCAGTACTTC	CASREPGTADYEQYF
-	TRBV16	TRBD1	TRBJ2-7	TGTGCCAGCAGCCCGACCGGGACAGGGACCTACGAGCAGTACTTC	CASSPTGTGTYEQYF
-	TRBV6-6	TRBD1	TRBJ1-3	TGTGCCAGCAGTTACCTGACAGGGGGAAACACCATATATTTT	CASSYLTGGNTIYF
-	TRBV3-1/TRBV3-2	TRBD2	TRBJ2-2	TGTGCCAGCAGCCAATTCGCTAGCGGGAGGGACACCGGGGAGCTGTTTTTT	CASSQFASGRDTGELFF
once	TRBV11-2	TRBD1	TRBJ1-6	TGTGCCAGCAGCCCCAGGGACAGATATAATTCACCCCTCCACTTT	CASSPRDRYNSPLHF
-	TRBV2	TRBD1	TRBJ1-1	TGTGCCAGGTTGGGACAGGCGGGGGCTGAAGCTTTCTTT	CARLGQAGAEAFF
-	TRBV6-1	TRBD2	TRBJ2-2	TGTGCCAGCAGTGGCGCTAGCGGAGCGATCAACACCGGGGAGCTGTTTTTT	CASSGASGAINTGELFF
-	TRBV5-4	TRBD2	TRBJ2-2	TGTGCCAGCAGCACCGGACTAGCGGGAGTCGGCGGGGAGCTGTTTTTT	CASSTGLAGVGGELFF
-	TRBV7-8	TRBD1	TRBJ1-5	TGTGCCAGCAGCAAGAGACGCGGTCGGGCAGGGGGAATTGATCAGCCCCAGCATTTT	CASSKRRGRAGGIDQPQHF
-	TRBV5-4	-	TRBJ2-2	TGTGCCAGCAGCTTGGCAGGGGTTGGGAACACCGGGGAGCTGTTTTTT	CASSLAGVGNTGELFF
-	TRBV6-2/TRBV6-3	TRBD1	TRBJ1-2	TGTGCCAGCAGTCCCGGACAGGGGGGCTACACCTTC	CASSPGQGGYTF
-	TRBV19	TRBD2	TRBJ2-7	TGTGCCAGTAGTGGGCCTAGCGGCATCTACGAGCAGTACTTC	CASSGPSGIYEQYF
-	TRBV6-5	TRBD1	TRBJ2-1	TGTGCCAGCAGCCGGGACAGATACTCCTACAATGAGCAGTTCTTC	CASSRDRYSYNEQFF
few	TRBV29-1	TRBD2	TRBJ2-2	TGCAGCGTTGGACTAGCGGCGAACACCGGGGAGCTGTTTTTT	CSVGLAANTGELFF
-	TRBV13	TRBD1	TRBJ2-3	TGTGCCAGCAGCTTAGCAGGGGGTAGGGGCACAGATACGCAGTATTTT	CASSLAGGRGTDTQYF
-	TRBV6-2/TRBV6-3	TRBD1	TRBJ1-5	TGTGCCAGCAGTTACGGGGGAAGAGGGGGCTGGAGCAATCAGCCCCAGCATTTT	CASSYGGRGGWSNQPQHF
-	TRBV4-1	-	TRBJ1-2	TGCGCCAGCAGCCAAGAGGCGGGGATAATAAGTCGGTACGGAGGAGGCTACACCTTC	CASSQEAGIISRYGGGYTF
-	TRBV14	-	TRBJ2-4	TGTGCCAGCAGCCAAGATCTGGCCAAAAACATTCAGTACTTC	CASSQDLAKNIQYF
-	TRBV19	TRBD2	TRBJ2-7	TGTGCCAGTGCGGCTAGCGGGTACAGCTCCTACGAGCAGTACTTC	CASAASGYSSYEQYF
-	TRBV7-9	TRBD1	TRBJ1-5	TGTGCCAGCAGCTTGGGACAGGGTAATCTAAGGAGTGATCAGCCCCAGCATTTT	CASSLGQGNLRSDQPQHF
-	TRBV19	-	TRBJ1-2	TGTGCCAGTAGTATAAAGGAGGTTGACCGCAGTAGCTACACCTTC	CASSIKEVDRSSYTF
-	TRBV19	TRBD1	TRBJ2-1	TGTGCCAGTAGCCGCGGACAGGGTGGAATCTACAATGAGCAGTTCTTC	CASSRGQGGIYNEQFF
-	TRBV13	-	TRBJ2-3	TGTGCCAGCAGCGAAACTAGTAGGAAGGATACGCAGTATTTT	CASSETSRKDTQYF
-	TRBV4-3	TRBD2	TRBJ2-2	TGCGCCAGCAGCCAAGACTTTGGACTAGCGTCGTACAAATCGTCCGGGGAGCTGTTTTTT	CASSQDFGLASYKSSGELFF
-	TRBV7-8	TRBD1	TRBJ1-5	TGTGCCAGCAGCGAAATCGCGGGACAGGGAATCAGGCAGCCCCAGCATTTT	CASSEIAGQGIRQPQHF